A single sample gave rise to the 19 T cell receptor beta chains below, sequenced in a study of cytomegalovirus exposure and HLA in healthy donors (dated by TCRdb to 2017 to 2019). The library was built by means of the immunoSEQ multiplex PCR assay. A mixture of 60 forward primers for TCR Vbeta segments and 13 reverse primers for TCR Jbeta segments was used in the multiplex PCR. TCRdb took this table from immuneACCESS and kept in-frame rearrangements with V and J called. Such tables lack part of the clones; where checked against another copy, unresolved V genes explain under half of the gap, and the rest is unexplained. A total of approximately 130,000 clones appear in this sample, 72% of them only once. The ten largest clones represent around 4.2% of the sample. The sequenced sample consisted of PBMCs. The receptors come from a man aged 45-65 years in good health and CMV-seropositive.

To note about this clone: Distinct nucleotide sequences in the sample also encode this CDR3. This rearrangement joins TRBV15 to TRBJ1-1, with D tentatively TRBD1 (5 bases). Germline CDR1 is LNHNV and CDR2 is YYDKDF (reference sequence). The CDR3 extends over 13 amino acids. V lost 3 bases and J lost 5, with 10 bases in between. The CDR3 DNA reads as TGTGCCACCAGCAGGGCAAGGGGTACTGAAGCTTTCTTT. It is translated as CATSRARGTEAFF.

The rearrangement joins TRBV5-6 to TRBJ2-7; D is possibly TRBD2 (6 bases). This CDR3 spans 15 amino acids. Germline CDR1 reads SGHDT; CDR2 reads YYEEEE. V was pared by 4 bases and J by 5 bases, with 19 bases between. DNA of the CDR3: TGTGCCAGCAGCCCGACCACGGGGTTAGCGGACGAGCAGTACTTC. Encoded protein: CASSPTTGLADEQYF.

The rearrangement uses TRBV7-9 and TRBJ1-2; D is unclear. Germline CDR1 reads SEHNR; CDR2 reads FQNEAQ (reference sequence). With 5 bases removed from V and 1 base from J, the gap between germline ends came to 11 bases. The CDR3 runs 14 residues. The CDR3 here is CASSLGGLNYGYTF. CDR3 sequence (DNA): TGTGCCAGCAGCCTAGGTGGGCTTAACTATGGCTACACCTTC.

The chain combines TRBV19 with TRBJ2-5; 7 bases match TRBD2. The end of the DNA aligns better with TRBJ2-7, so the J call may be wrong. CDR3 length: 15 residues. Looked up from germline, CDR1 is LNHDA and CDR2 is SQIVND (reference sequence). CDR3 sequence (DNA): TGTGCCAGTAGTCCCCCGGGGGGAACGTCCTACGAGCAGTACTTC. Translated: CASSPPGGTSYEQYF.

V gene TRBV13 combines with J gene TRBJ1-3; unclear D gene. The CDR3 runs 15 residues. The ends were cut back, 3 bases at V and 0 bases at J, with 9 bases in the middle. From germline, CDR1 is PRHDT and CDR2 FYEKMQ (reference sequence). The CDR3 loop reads CASSFKQSSGNTIYF. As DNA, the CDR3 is TGTGCCAGCAGCTTCAAACAGAGCTCTGGAAACACCATATATTTT.

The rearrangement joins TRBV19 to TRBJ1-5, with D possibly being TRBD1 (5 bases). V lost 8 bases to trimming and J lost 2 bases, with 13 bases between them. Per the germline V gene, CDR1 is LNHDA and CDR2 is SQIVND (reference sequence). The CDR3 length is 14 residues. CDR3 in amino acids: CASGGFGGNQPQHF. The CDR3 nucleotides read TGTGCCAGTGGGGGGTTCGGAGGCAATCAGCCCCAGCATTTT. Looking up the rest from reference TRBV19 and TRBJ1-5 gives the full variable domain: DGGITQSPKYLFRKEGQNVTLSCEQNLNHDAMYWYRQDPGQGLRLIYYSQIVNDFQKGDIAEGYSVSREKKESFPLTVTSAQKNPTAFYLCASGGFGGNQPQHFGDGTRLSIL.

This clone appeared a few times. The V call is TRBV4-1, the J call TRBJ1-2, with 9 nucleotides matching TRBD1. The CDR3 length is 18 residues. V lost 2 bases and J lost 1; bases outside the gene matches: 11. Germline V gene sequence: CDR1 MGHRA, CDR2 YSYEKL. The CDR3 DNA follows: TGCGCCAGCAGCCAAAGGTCGGGACAGGGAACCGATAACTATGGCTACACCTTC. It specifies CASSQRSGQGTDNYGYTF.

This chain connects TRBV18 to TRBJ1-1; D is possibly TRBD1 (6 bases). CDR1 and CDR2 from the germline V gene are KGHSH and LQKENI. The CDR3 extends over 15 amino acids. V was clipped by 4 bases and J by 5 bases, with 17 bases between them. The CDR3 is CASSLWTGGETEAFF. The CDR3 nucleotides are TGTGCCAGCTCACTCTGGACGGGGGGCGAAACTGAAGCTTTCTTT.

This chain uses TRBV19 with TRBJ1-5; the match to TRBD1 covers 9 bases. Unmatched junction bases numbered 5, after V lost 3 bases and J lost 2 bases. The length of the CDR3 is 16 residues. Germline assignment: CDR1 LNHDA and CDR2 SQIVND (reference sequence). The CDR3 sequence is CASSMLQGAGNQPQHF. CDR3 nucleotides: TGTGCCAGTAGTATGCTACAGGGGGCGGGCAATCAGCCCCAGCATTTT.

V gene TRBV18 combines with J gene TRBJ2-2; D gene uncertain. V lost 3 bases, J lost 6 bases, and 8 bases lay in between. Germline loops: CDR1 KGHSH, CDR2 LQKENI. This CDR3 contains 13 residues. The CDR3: CASSPLAAGELFF. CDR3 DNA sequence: TGTGCCAGCTCACCCCTGGCCGCCGGGGAGCTGTTTTTT. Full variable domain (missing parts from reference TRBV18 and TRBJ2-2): NAGVMQNPRHLVRRRGQEARLRCSPMKGHSHVYWYRQLPEEGLKFMVYLQKENIIDESGMPKERFSAEFPKEGPSILRIQQVVRGDSAAYFCASSPLAAGELFFGEGSRLTVL.

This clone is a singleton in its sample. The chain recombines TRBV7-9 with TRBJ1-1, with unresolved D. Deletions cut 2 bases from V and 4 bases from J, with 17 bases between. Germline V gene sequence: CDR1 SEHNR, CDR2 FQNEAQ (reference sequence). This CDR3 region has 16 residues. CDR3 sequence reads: CASSLMGTREITEAFF. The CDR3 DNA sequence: TGTGCCAGCAGCTTAATGGGCACGCGGGAGATCACTGAAGCTTTCTTT.

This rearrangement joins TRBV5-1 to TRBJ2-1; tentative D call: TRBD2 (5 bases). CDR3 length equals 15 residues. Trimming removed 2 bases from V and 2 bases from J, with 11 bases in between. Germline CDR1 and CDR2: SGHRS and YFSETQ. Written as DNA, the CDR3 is TGCGCCAGCAGCTTACGGGCGGGCGCCTACAATGAGCAGTTCTTC. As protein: CASSLRAGAYNEQFF.

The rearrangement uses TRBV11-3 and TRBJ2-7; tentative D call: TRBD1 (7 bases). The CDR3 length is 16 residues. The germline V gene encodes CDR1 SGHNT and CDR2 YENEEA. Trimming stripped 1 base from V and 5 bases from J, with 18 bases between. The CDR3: CASSLVGVRGADEQYF. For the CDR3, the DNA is TGTGCCAGCAGCTTAGTCGGGGTCAGGGGGGCTGACGAGCAGTACTTC. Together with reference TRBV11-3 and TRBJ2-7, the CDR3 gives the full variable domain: EAGVVQSPRYKIIEKKQPVAFWCNPISGHNTLYWYLQNLGQGPELLIRYENEEAVDDSQLPKDRFSAERLKGVDSTLKIQPAELGDSAVYLCASSLVGVRGADEQYFGPGTRLTVT.

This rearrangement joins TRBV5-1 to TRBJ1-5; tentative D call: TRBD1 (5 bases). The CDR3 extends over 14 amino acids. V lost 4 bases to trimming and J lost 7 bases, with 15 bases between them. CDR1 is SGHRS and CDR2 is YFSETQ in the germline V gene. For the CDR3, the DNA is TGCGCCAGCAGCCCGGGTAGGGGTGGACAGCCCCAGCATTTT. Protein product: CASSPGRGGQPQHF.

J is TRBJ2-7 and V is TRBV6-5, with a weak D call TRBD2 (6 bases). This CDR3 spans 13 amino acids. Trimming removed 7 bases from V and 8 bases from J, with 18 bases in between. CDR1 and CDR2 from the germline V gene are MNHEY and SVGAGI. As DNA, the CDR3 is TGTGCCAGCAACGACGTACTAGCTACCCAGCAGTACTTC. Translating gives CASNDVLATQQYF.

This chain's CDR3 is CASSFGGQAGPEKLFF. For the CDR3, the DNA is TGTGCCAGCAGTTTTGGGGGACAGGCCGGGCCTGAAAAACTGTTTTTT. V gene TRBV28 combines with J gene TRBJ1-4; 8 bases are a match to TRBD1. The germline gives CDR1 MDHEN, CDR2 SYDVKM. The CDR3 is made up of 16 amino acids. V lost 3 bases to trimming and J lost 7 bases; unmatched junction nucleotides: 10.

CDR3 DNA: TGTGCCAGCAGCGATACCTTACCGTCCGGGCAGTATTTT. It specifies CASSDTLPSGQYF. V is TRBV7-2 and J is TRBJ2-3; no clear D gene. V was trimmed by 5 bases and J by 11 bases, leaving 17 bases between them. The germline V gene encodes CDR1 SGHTA and CDR2 FQGNSA. The CDR3 contains 13 residues.

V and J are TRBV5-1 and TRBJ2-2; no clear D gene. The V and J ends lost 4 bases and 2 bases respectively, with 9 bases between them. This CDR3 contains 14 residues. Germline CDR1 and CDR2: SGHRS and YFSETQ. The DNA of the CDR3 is TGCGCCAGCAGCATTCAGAAAAACACCGGGGAGCTGTTTTTT. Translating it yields CASSIQKNTGELFF. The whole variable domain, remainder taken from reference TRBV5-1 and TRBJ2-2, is KAGVTQTPRYLIKTRGQQVTLSCSPISGHRSVSWYQQTPGQGLQFLFEYFSETQRNKGNFPGRFSGRQFSNSRSEMNVSTLELGDSALYLCASSIQKNTGELFFGEGSRLTVL.

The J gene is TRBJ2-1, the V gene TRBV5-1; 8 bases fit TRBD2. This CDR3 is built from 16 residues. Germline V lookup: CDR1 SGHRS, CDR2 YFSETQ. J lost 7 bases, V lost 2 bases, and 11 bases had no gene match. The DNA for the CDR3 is TGCGCCAGCAGCTTTACTAGCGGAAGGAACGGGAATGAGCAGTTCTTC. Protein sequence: CASSFTSGRNGNEQFF.